These 32 T cell receptor beta chains share one sample of origin, sequenced in a study of cytomegalovirus exposure and HLA in healthy donors. With 60 Vbeta and 13 Jbeta primers, the PCR was carried out. Sequencing used immunoSEQ multiplex PCR; TCRdb keeps in-frame clones, though not all of them. Found here are about 130,000 clones, about 72% of them singletons; the top ten hold approximately 1.5%. Sequences were obtained from PBMCs. The receptors originated from a female donor in good health and CMV-seronegative.

This clone appeared a few times. The rearrangement uses TRBV11-2 and TRBJ2-7; a weak D match, TRBD2 (5 bases). Germline-derived CDR1 and CDR2 are SGHAT and FQNNGV. The CDR3 length is 15 residues. Trimming removed 1 base from V and 0 bases from J, with 10 bases in between. This chain's CDR3 is CASSLVIGSSYEQYF. The DNA of the CDR3 is TGTGCCAGCAGCTTAGTCATTGGGAGCTCCTACGAGCAGTACTTC.

Regarding this clone: A read error is likely, as this CDR3 ends without the conserved phenylalanine or tryptophan. The J gene is TRBJ1-2, the V gene TRBV6-4; D is ambiguous. Germline CDR1 and CDR2: MRHNA and SNTAGT. This CDR3 spans 15 amino acids. Deletions cut 5 bases from V and 1 base from J, with 14 bases between. The CDR3 DNA sequence: TGTGCCAGCAGTCCTAGCCGGGCCGGTAACTATGGCTACACCCTC. Protein sequence: CASSPSRAGNYGYTL.

This clone was observed a few times. V and J are TRBV19 and TRBJ1-1; possible D gene TRBD1, 6 bases. The CDR3 runs 15 residues. Trimming removed 4 bases at V and 7 bases at J, with 19 bases between. Germline-derived CDR1 and CDR2 are LNHDA and SQIVND (reference sequence). The CDR3 DNA is TGTGCCAGTAGTACCCTGGACAGCAATGAAGTTGAAGCTTTCTTT. Encoded protein: CASSTLDSNEVEAFF.

The chain couples TRBV7-9 to TRBJ1-3; weak D call: TRBD1 (5 bases). The CDR3 spans 16 residues. Trimming left V 5 bases short and J 0 bases short, with 14 bases between. Germline CDR1 and CDR2: SEHNR and FQNEAQ (reference sequence). CDR3 nucleotide sequence: TGTGCCAGCAGCCAGGAGGGGACCCCCTCTGGAAACACCATATATTTT. Translated, it gives CASSQEGTPSGNTIYF.

The chain joins TRBV5-4 to TRBJ2-7; 10 bases line up with TRBD2. In germline, CDR1 is SGHNT, CDR2 YYREEE (reference sequence). This CDR3 comprises 14 residues. V gave up 4 bases and J gave up 8 bases; unmatched junction bases: 9. CDR3 bases: TGTGCCAGCAGCCTCTCTAGCGGGAGCCCCAAGCAGTACTTC. Its translation is CASSLSSGSPKQYF.

This chain links TRBV28 with TRBJ2-7, with D maybe TRBD2 (7 bases). Per the germline V gene, CDR1 is MDHEN and CDR2 is SYDVKM. This CDR3 contains 14 residues. The V gene lost 1 base and the J gene lost 7 bases, with 14 bases spanning the gap. This CDR3 is CASSLSGGGQEQYF. In DNA, the CDR3 is TGTGCCAGCAGTTTATCGGGGGGCGGTCAAGAGCAGTACTTC.

The V and J genes are TRBV4-3 and TRBJ2-3; maybe TRBD2 (5 bases). V lost 1 base and J 10 bases, leaving 15 bases between the germline ends. Germline CDR1 is LGHNA and CDR2 is YSLEER. The CDR3 has 14 amino acids. DNA for the CDR3: TGCGCCAGCAGCCAAGTGGTAAAGGACTCGGCGCAGTATTTT. It translates to CASSQVVKDSAQYF.

This clone was counted a few times. The rearrangement links TRBV9 to TRBJ2-7; the match to TRBD1 covers 7 bases. V was pared by 3 bases and J by 7 bases, with 16 bases of the junction left unmatched. The CDR3 totals 16 residues. CDR1 and CDR2 from the germline V gene are SGDLS and YYNGEE. CDR3 protein: CASSGSGTQGTREQYF. CDR3 in DNA: TGTGCCAGCAGCGGATCCGGGACACAGGGGACAAGGGAGCAGTACTTC.

The J gene is TRBJ2-1, the V gene TRBV5-1; 11 positions agree with TRBD1. There are 14 residues in the CDR3. Germline values: CDR1 SGHRS, CDR2 YFSETQ. The junction had 4 bases not matched to a gene; V was cut back by 4 bases and J by 7 bases. CDR3 residues: CASSPGTGGNEQFF. The CDR3 DNA is TGCGCCAGCAGCCCTGGGACAGGGGGGAATGAGCAGTTCTTC.

This clone was recorded a few times. This chain connects TRBV7-9 to TRBJ2-1; a weak D match, TRBD2 (6 bases). CDR1 is SEHNR and CDR2 is FQNEAQ in the germline V gene (reference sequence). V was trimmed by 2 bases and J by 6 bases, leaving 11 bases between them. The CDR3 spans 14 residues. CDR3 region: CASSLTGAVNEQFF. CDR3 nucleotides: TGTGCCAGCAGCTTAACGGGAGCTGTCAATGAGCAGTTCTTC.

The rearrangement links TRBV6-4 to TRBJ1-2, with 9 bases fitting TRBD1. Germline CDR1 is MRHNA and CDR2 is SNTAGT. This CDR3 is built from 16 residues. V was clipped by 3 bases and J by 0 bases; unmatched bases: 5. The CDR3 protein is CASSETGGTTNYGYTF. Written as DNA, the CDR3 is TGTGCCAGCAGTGAGACAGGGGGGACCACTAACTATGGCTACACCTTC.

The chain recombines TRBV19 with TRBJ2-7; 11 positions match TRBD2. The junction had 12 bases not matched to a gene; V was cut back by 5 bases and J by 6 bases. CDR1 LNHDA and CDR2 SQIVND come from the germline V gene (reference sequence). This CDR3 has 16 residues. CDR3 sequence (DNA): TGTGCCAGTAGTGCTAACCGACTAGCGGGACTAAGCGAGCAGTACTTC. The encoded protein is CASSANRLAGLSEQYF.

The DNA for the CDR3 is TGTGCCAGCAGCTTAAGTGCGGCTAGCGGGGGCTACAATGAGCAGTTCTTC. It yields the protein CASSLSAASGGYNEQFF. V and J are TRBV7-3 and TRBJ2-1; TRBD2 matches 10 bases. V shed 1 base and J 3 bases; nucleotides not matched to a gene: 6. The V gene's germline CDR1 is SGHTA and CDR2 FQGTGA. The CDR3 has 17 amino acids.

The V call is TRBV7-2, the J call TRBJ2-2, with D possibly matching TRBD1 (6 bases). With 6 bases removed from V and 0 bases from J, the gap between germline ends came to 8 bases. The germline V gene encodes CDR1 SGHTA and CDR2 FQGNSA. CDR3 size: 14 residues. The CDR3 is CASSRDTNTGELFF. The CDR3 bases are TGTGCCAGCAGTAGGGACACGAACACCGGGGAGCTGTTTTTT.

In regard to this clone: Distinct nucleotide sequences in the sample also encode this CDR3. The rearrangement uses TRBV9 and TRBJ1-2, with D tentatively TRBD1 (6 bases). V lost 2 bases and J lost 3, with 8 bases in between. From germline, CDR1 is SGDLS and CDR2 YYNGEE. This CDR3 is built from 13 residues. The CDR3 here is CASSVGADYGYTF. The CDR3 DNA reads TGTGCCAGCAGCGTGGGGGCCGACTATGGCTACACCTTC.

The chain recombines TRBV7-9 with TRBJ1-1; 8 nucleotides align to TRBD1. Looked up from germline, CDR1 is SEHNR and CDR2 is FQNEAQ (reference sequence). The V gene end was trimmed by 6 bases and the J gene end by 0 bases; junction bases not matched to a gene: 6. The CDR3 is made up of 15 amino acids. CDR3 sequence reads: CASSRTGGLNTEAFF. In DNA form, the CDR3 reads TGTGCCAGCAGTAGAACAGGGGGTTTGAACACTGAAGCTTTCTTT.

CDR3 bases: TGTGCCAGCAGCTTAGTTCCGACAGACGTTAATGAAAAACTGTTTTTT. This encodes CASSLVPTDVNEKLFF. The genes are TRBV7-9 and TRBJ1-4; maybe TRBD1 (5 bases). V was cut by 1 base and J by 4 bases, with 13 bases left in between. This CDR3 has 16 amino acids. Germline V gene data show CDR1 as SEHNR and CDR2 as FQNEAQ (reference sequence).

This clone has more than one count but fewer than ten. CDR3 residues: CASSGTGDYNEQFF. The DNA for the CDR3 is TGCGCCAGCAGTGGGACAGGGGATTACAATGAGCAGTTCTTC. J is TRBJ2-1 and V is TRBV5-1; 10 bases map to TRBD1. Germline CDR1 and CDR2: SGHRS and YFSETQ. With V trimmed by 5 bases and J by 4 bases, 3 bases remained unmatched. There are 14 residues in the CDR3.

About this clone: Distinct nucleotide sequences in the sample also encode this CDR3. The chain employs TRBV19 and TRBJ2-7, with D tentatively TRBD2 (5 bases). This CDR3 is built from 14 residues. The ends were cut back, 1 base at V and 3 bases at J, with 10 bases in the middle. The germline gives CDR1 LNHDA, CDR2 SQIVND (reference sequence). Here the CDR3 reads CASSIGLADYEQYF. CDR3 coding DNA: TGTGCCAGTAGTATAGGGCTAGCAGACTACGAGCAGTACTTC.

The V gene is TRBV27, the J gene TRBJ1-2; TRBD1 aligns across 11 bases. Looked up from germline, CDR1 is MNHEY and CDR2 is SMNVEV (reference sequence). V lost 5 bases and J lost 4; bases outside the gene matches: 6. The CDR3 covers 15 residues. The DNA of the CDR3 is TGTGCCAGCAGTCCCGCCGGGACAGGGGGCTATGGCTACACCTTC. Translation: CASSPAGTGGYGYTF.

V is TRBV30 and J is TRBJ2-7, with 8 bases identical to TRBD2. This CDR3 has 17 amino acids. V shed 2 bases and J 4 bases; nucleotides not matched to a gene: 16. Germline V gene lookup returns CDR1 GTSNPN and CDR2 SVGIG (reference sequence). The CDR3 nucleotides read TGTGCCTGGAGTATCAAGCGGGAGTTGAGCAGGGAATACGAGCAGTACTTC. This codes for CAWSIKRELSREYEQYF.

This chain uses TRBV28 with TRBJ1-2; D is possibly TRBD1 (6 bases). CDR3 length: 12 residues. V lost 6 bases and J 7 bases, leaving 12 bases between the germline ends. Germline V CDR1 and CDR2: MDHEN, SYDVKM. CDR3: CASRVQGSGYTF. CDR3 DNA: TGTGCCAGCAGGGTCCAGGGGTCTGGCTACACCTTC.

This chain links TRBV28 with TRBJ2-1; TRBD2 might be the D (5 bases). Germline CDR1 reads MDHEN; CDR2 reads SYDVKM. The CDR3 has 14 amino acids. Deletions cut 4 bases from V and 7 bases from J, with 14 bases between. The CDR3 region is CASSSPGSRNEQFF. The CDR3 DNA reads TGTGCCAGCAGTTCTCCGGGATCAAGGAATGAGCAGTTCTTC.

V usage is TRBV5-4 and J usage is TRBJ2-5; 8 nucleotides line up with TRBD1. The CDR3 is made up of 16 amino acids. Germline lookup yields CDR1 SGHNT and CDR2 YYREEE (reference sequence). V lost 3 bases and J lost 1; bases outside the gene matches: 8. In DNA form, the CDR3 reads TGTGCCAGCAGCTCCGGGCGGGGACAGGCCCAAGAGACCCAGTACTTC. This codes for CASSSGRGQAQETQYF.

This chain uses TRBV6-6 with TRBJ1-6; D not resolved. V lost 2 bases to trimming and J lost 0 bases, with 5 bases between them. Germline assignment: CDR1 MNHNY and CDR2 SVGAGI (reference sequence). The CDR3 is 15 amino acids. CDR3 amino acids: CASSYKSSYNSPLHF. In DNA form, the CDR3 reads TGTGCCAGCAGTTACAAGAGCTCCTATAATTCACCCCTCCACTTT.

This chain links TRBV4-2 with TRBJ1-3; D possibly corresponds to TRBD1 (5 bases). The V gene's germline CDR1 is LGHNA and CDR2 YNFKEQ. The CDR3 sequence is 17 residues long. Trimming left V 0 bases short and J 0 bases short, with 12 bases between. The CDR3 coding sequence is TGTGCCAGCAGCCAAGATTCCGGCAGGGCCTCTGGAAACACCATATATTTT. Its protein product is CASSQDSGRASGNTIYF.

The V call is TRBV4-3, the J call TRBJ2-1, with 7 bases matching TRBD2. The CDR3 covers 14 residues. V gave up 5 bases and J gave up 8 bases; unmatched junction bases: 9. The germline gives CDR1 LGHNA, CDR2 YSLEER. The CDR3 bases are TGCGCCAGCAGCGTTATGGGGGGGAGGGATGAGCAGTTCTTC. Translating gives CASSVMGGRDEQFF.

This chain uses TRBV7-2 with TRBJ2-3, with 7 bases lining up with TRBD2. The trim removed 1 base at V and 6 bases at J, leaving 16 bases unmatched. The CDR3 runs to 18 residues. The germline CDR1 and CDR2 sequences are SGHTA and FQGNSA. This CDR3 reads CASSLVSSGWRLLDTQYF. The CDR3 nucleotides are TGTGCCAGCAGCTTAGTATCTAGCGGCTGGAGACTACTGGATACGCAGTATTTT.

This clone showed up just once. The chain uses TRBV9 and TRBJ1-2; 9 bases are shared with TRBD1. Trimming cost V 4 bases and J 2 bases; bases outside gene matches: 6. The CDR3 sequence is 15 residues long. CDR1 SGDLS and CDR2 YYNGEE come from the germline V gene. Written as DNA, the CDR3 is TGTGCCAGCAGCTCAAGAGGGACAGGGAACTATGGCTACACCTTC. This encodes CASSSRGTGNYGYTF.

This chain connects TRBV27 to TRBJ2-1; D may be TRBD2 (6 bases). Trimming stripped 2 bases from V and 4 bases from J, with 6 bases between. The CDR3 runs to 13 residues. Germline lookup yields CDR1 MNHEY and CDR2 SMNVEV (reference sequence). The CDR3 coding sequence is TGTGCCAGCAGTTTACGGGGGTACAATGAGCAGTTCTTC. It translates to CASSLRGYNEQFF.

The chain joins TRBV10-1 to TRBJ2-5; no clear D. The last part of the DNA fits TRBJ2-7 better; the J call may be wrong. The CDR3 is 13 residues long. CDR1 and CDR2 from the germline V gene are WNHNN and SYGVQD (reference sequence). This CDR3 reads CASSELAGYEQYF. The CDR3 nucleotides are TGCGCCAGCAGTGAGTTGGCAGGTTACGAGCAGTACTTC.

This clone was counted once. The rearrangement links TRBV19 to TRBJ2-2; D gene uncertain. The CDR3 runs 15 residues. V dropped 0 bases and J dropped 6 bases, with 11 bases sitting between them. The germline V gene has CDR1 LNHDA and CDR2 SQIVND (reference sequence). The CDR3 protein is CASSIDHAQSGELFF. In DNA form, the CDR3 reads TGTGCCAGTAGTATAGATCATGCGCAATCCGGGGAGCTGTTTTTT. Full variable domain (outside the CDR3, taken from reference TRBV19 and TRBJ2-2): DGGITQSPKYLFRKEGQNVTLSCEQNLNHDAMYWYRQDPGQGLRLIYYSQIVNDFQKGDIAEGYSVSREKKESFPLTVTSAQKNPTAFYLCASSIDHAQSGELFFGEGSRLTVL.